The next 12 T cell receptor beta chains were all read from a single sample in a study of radiotherapy plus CTLA-4 blockade in lung cancer. Profiled with immunoSEQ multiplex PCR; TCRdb holds only in-frame clones, not every one. The sample lists roughly 32,000 clones, roughly 70% occurring once. The source material was peripheral blood, sampled from a patient treated with radiotherapy plus ipilimumab. The receptor source for this set is a human donor with non-small cell lung cancer who had stable disease on radiotherapy plus ipilimumab.

The J gene is TRBJ2-7, the V gene TRBV18; 8 nucleotides line up with TRBD2. With V trimmed by 2 bases and J by 6 bases, 9 bases remained unmatched. The CDR3 spans 15 residues. Germline V gene sequence: CDR1 KGHSH, CDR2 LQKENI. As DNA, the CDR3 is TGTGCCAGCTCACCATGGCTAGCGGGTACCTCCGAGCAGTACTTC. Translation gives CASSPWLAGTSEQYF.

There are a few counts of this clone. The rearrangement links TRBV10-2 to TRBJ1-1; no clear D. The CDR3 has 14 amino acids. CDR1 is WSHSY and CDR2 is SAAADI in the germline V gene. V lost 4 bases and J 2 bases, leaving 11 bases between the germline ends. The CDR3 bases are TGCGCCAGCAGTGTAGGGCGGAGAAACACTGAAGCTTTCTTT. This codes for CASSVGRRNTEAFF.

The V gene is TRBV28, the J gene TRBJ2-3; the match to TRBD2 covers 9 bases. The V segment lost 3 bases and the J segment 2 bases; nucleotides outside the gene matches: 6. The CDR3 runs 16 residues. Germline loops: CDR1 MDHEN, CDR2 SYDVKM. The CDR3 protein is CASSFRLAETTDTQYF. In nucleotides, the CDR3 is TGTGCCAGCAGTTTTAGACTAGCGGAGACCACAGATACGCAGTATTTT.

The rearrangement joins TRBV7-8 to TRBJ2-7; D ambiguous. CDR1 SGHVS and CDR2 FQNEAQ come from the germline V gene. The CDR3 contains 11 residues. Trimming took 5 bases from V and 2 from J, leaving 4 bases between them. The CDR3 is CASSLTYEQYF. In DNA, the CDR3 is TGTGCCAGCAGCCTTACCTACGAGCAGTACTTC.

The gene calls are TRBV4-1 and TRBJ2-4, with D perhaps TRBD2 (6 bases). The CDR3 extends over 15 amino acids. The germline V and J ends were trimmed by 0 bases and 2 bases, with 8 bases remaining between them. CDR1 MGHRA and CDR2 YSYEKL come from the germline V gene. CDR3 loop: CASSQERGTKNIQYF. CDR3 DNA: TGCGCCAGCAGCCAAGAGCGGGGAACCAAAAACATTCAGTACTTC.

This clone is medium-sized. The V and J genes are TRBV7-9 and TRBJ2-1; the match to TRBD2 covers 10 bases. The CDR3 loop spans 15 amino acids. Germline CDR1 SEHNR, CDR2 FQNEAQ (reference sequence). The junction had 2 bases not matched to a gene; V was cut back by 5 bases and J by 1 base. CDR3 bases: TGTGCCAGCAGCGGTAGCGGGAGGTCCTACAATGAGCAGTTCTTC. It specifies CASSGSGRSYNEQFF.

The gene calls are TRBV2 and TRBJ2-3; a possible D gene is TRBD2 (5 bases). V was shortened by 4 bases and J by 3 bases, with 14 bases between the two germline ends. This CDR3 is built from 15 residues. Germline values: CDR1 SNHLY, CDR2 FYNNEI. CDR3 residues: CASSAFGAGTDTQYF. CDR3 bases: TGTGCCAGCAGTGCCTTTGGCGCGGGTACAGATACGCAGTATTTT.

V gene TRBV7-8 combines with J gene TRBJ2-7; 7 bases align to TRBD2. Germline V gene sequence: CDR1 SGHVS, CDR2 FQNEAQ. The CDR3 is 13 amino acids. Trimming took 6 bases from V and 1 from J; bases not matched to a gene: 3. Here the CDR3 DNA reads TGTGCCAGCAGAAGACTAGCTTCCTACGAGCAGTACTTC. It codes for CASRRLASYEQYF.

This sequence joins TRBV5-5 and TRBJ1-1; no reliable D call. Trimming removed 3 bases from V and 10 bases from J, with 7 bases in between. The germline CDR1 and CDR2 sequences are SGHKS and YYEKEE (reference sequence). The CDR3 totals 10 residues. The CDR3 DNA reads as TGTGCCAGCAGCTCAGACGTAGCTTTCTTT. Protein sequence: CASSSDVAFF.

This clone showed up just a few times. The rearrangement links TRBV12-1 to TRBJ1-2; the table's D call TRBD1 went unverified against the DNA. TRBV12-1 is recorded as a pseudogene. CDR3 size: 14 residues. The CDR3 reads CASSFADSDYGYTF. CDR3 nucleotides: TGTGCCAGCAGCTTTGCTGACAGTGACTATGGCTACACCTTC.

The V gene is TRBV27, the J gene TRBJ2-2; 9 bases agree with TRBD2. CDR1 and CDR2 (germline): MNHEY, SMNVEV (reference sequence). This CDR3 has 17 residues. The trim removed 0 bases at V and 3 bases at J, leaving 5 bases unmatched. The CDR3 protein is CASSLSLAGLYTGELFF. CDR3 DNA: TGTGCCAGCAGTTTATCCCTAGCGGGGCTATACACCGGGGAGCTGTTTTTT.

The table lists this clone with a count of one. The chain recombines TRBV6-1 with TRBJ1-4, with D perhaps TRBD1 (5 bases). Trimming cost V 8 bases and J 4 bases, with 14 bases left between them. The germline gives CDR1 MNHNS, CDR2 SASEGT. This CDR3 has 14 residues. CDR3 sequence reads: CASLRGAGNEKLFF. CDR3 nucleotides: TGTGCCAGCCTGAGGGGCGCCGGTAATGAAAAACTGTTTTTT.